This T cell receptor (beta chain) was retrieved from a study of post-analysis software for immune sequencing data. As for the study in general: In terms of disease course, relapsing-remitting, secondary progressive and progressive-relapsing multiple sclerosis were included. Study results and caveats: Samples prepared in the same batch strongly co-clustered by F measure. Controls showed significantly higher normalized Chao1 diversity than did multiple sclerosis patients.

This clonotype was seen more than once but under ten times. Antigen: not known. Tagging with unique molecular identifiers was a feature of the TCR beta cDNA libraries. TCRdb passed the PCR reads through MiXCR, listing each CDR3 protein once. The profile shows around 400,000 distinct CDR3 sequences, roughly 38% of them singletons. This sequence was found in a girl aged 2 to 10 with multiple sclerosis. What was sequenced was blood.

This chain's CDR3 is CASSLSSGQGHFGYNSPLHF. The CDR3, as DNA: TGTGCCAGCAGCTTAAGCTCCGGACAGGGACATTTTGGGTATAATTCACCCCTCCACTTT. The chain carries TRBV7-8 and TRBJ1-6; 8 bases line up with TRBD1. Trimming cost V 2 bases and J 4 bases; bases outside gene matches: 16. This CDR3 region has 20 residues. Per germline, CDR1 SGHVS and CDR2 FQNEAQ. The variable domain in full, with the rest retrieved from reference TRBV7-8 and TRBJ1-6, is GAGVSQSPRYKVAKRGQDVALRCDPISGHVSLFWYQQALGQGPEFLTYFQNEAQLDKSGLPSDRFFAERPEGSVSTLKIQRTQQEDSAVYLCASSLSSGQGHFGYNSPLHFGNGTRLTVT.